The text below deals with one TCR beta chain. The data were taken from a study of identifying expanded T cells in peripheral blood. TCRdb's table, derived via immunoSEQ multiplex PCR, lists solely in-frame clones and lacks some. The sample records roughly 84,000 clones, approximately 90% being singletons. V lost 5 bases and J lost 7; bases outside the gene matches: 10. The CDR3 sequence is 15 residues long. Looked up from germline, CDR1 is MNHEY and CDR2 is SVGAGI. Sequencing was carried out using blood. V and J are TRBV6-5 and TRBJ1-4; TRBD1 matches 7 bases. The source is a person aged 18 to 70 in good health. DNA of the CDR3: TGTGCCAGCAGTCCCCAGACAGGGTCAAGTGAAAAACTGTTTTTT. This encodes CASSPQTGSSEKLFF.